Below, 8 T cell receptor beta chains from the same sample are listed, as sequenced in a study of post-analysis software for immune sequencing data. The study, taken as a whole, reports: TRBV5-6, TRBV5-1 and TRBV20-1 were among four or five TRBV segments more frequent in patients than controls.

Antigens for these TCRs are unknown. Unique molecular identifiers tagged the TCR beta cDNA libraries. Using its own MiXCR run on the PCR reads, TCRdb lists one record per CDR3 protein. In the table there are roughly 570,000 distinct CDR3 sequences, roughly 34% of which are singletons. Sequencing used blood. These receptor sequences come from a girl between 2 and 17 years old with multiple sclerosis.

This clonotype was seen at least ten times. This rearrangement joins TRBV10-3 to TRBJ2-4; no clear D gene. The CDR3 spans 16 residues. CDR1 and CDR2 from the germline V gene are ENHRY and SYGVKD. V was cut by 0 bases and J by 2 bases, with 11 bases left in between. The CDR3 bases are TGTGCCATCAGTGAGTCGAATGGGGTCCCCAAAAACATTCAGTACTTC. It encodes CAISESNGVPKNIQYF.

The V gene is TRBV7-3, the J gene TRBJ1-5; 10 bases agree with TRBD1. This CDR3 has 17 amino acids. The J segment lost 6 bases and the V segment lost 5 bases, leaving 13 bases of the junction unmatched. Germline V gives CDR1 SGHTA, CDR2 FQGTGA. CDR3 protein: CASSPSSRTGGTQPQHF. The CDR3 DNA reads as TGTGCCAGCAGCCCCAGCTCCCGGACAGGGGGTACTCAGCCCCAGCATTTT.

There are a few counts of this clonotype. The chain joins TRBV2 to TRBJ2-3, with a possible D match to TRBD2 (5 bases). Trimming removed 6 bases at V and 9 bases at J, with 13 bases between. The CDR3 runs 12 residues. Germline V gene data show CDR1 as SNHLY and CDR2 as FYNNEI. As DNA, the CDR3 is TGTGCCAGCAGGAAACTAGTGAACACGCAGTATTTT. This translates into CASRKLVNTQYF.

This chain uses TRBV6-6 with TRBJ2-5, with D perhaps matching TRBD2 (5 bases). V lost 6 bases and J 2 bases, leaving 16 bases between the germline ends. Per the germline V gene, CDR1 is MNHNY and CDR2 is SVGAGI (reference sequence). The CDR3 spans 15 residues. The DNA for the CDR3 is TGTGCCAGCAGAGACATACTGAGGGTTCAAGAGACCCAGTACTTC. Translation gives CASRDILRVQETQYF.

The chain joins TRBV12-3 or TRBV12-4 to TRBJ2-4, with 9 bases lining up with TRBD1. The CDR3 loop spans 17 amino acids. V lost 1 base and J lost 0; bases outside the gene matches: 4. The CDR3 DNA sequence: TGTGCCAGCAGTTTAGGGGGACAGGGTGTAGCCAAAAACATTCAGTACTTC. Translating gives CASSLGGQGVAKNIQYF.

The CDR3 region is CASRLTKTGGNTGELFF. CDR3 DNA sequence: TGCGCCAGCAGACTTACCAAAACAGGGGGGAACACCGGGGAGCTGTTTTTT. J is TRBJ2-2 and V is TRBV5-1, with TRBD1 matching 8 bases. The CDR3 spans 17 residues. Looked up from germline, CDR1 is SGHRS and CDR2 is YFSETQ. V lost 5 bases, J lost 1 base, and 10 bases stayed unmatched.

This clonotype was seen only a few times. This CDR3 is CSGQGEETQYF. CDR3 sequence (DNA): TGCAGTGGACAGGGTGAAGAGACCCAGTACTTC. This chain uses TRBV29-1 with TRBJ2-5, with 8 bases identical to TRBD1. The length of the CDR3 is 11 residues. Germline V CDR1 and CDR2: SQVTM, ANQGSEA.

V is TRBV7-8 and J is TRBJ1-1, with 9 nucleotides matching TRBD1. Germline CDR1 and CDR2: SGHVS and FQNEAQ. The CDR3 is 15 amino acids. V lost 5 bases, J lost 6 bases, and 10 bases stayed unmatched. This CDR3 is CASSPAPDRGSEAFF. The CDR3 DNA reads TGTGCCAGCAGCCCCGCACCGGACAGGGGTTCTGAAGCTTTCTTT.